Sequencing of this T cell receptor (beta chain) was carried out in a study of blood T cell repertoires in COVID-19. Study-level information: COVID-19 samples, acute and convalescent, were from the United States, Italy and Spain.

Assay: immunoSEQ multiplex PCR; the TCRdb copy retains only in-frame clones and omits some. Among about 240,000 clones, around 89% were seen once, and the ten largest hold over 4%. CDR1 is SGHAT and CDR2 is FQNNGV in the germline V gene. V was pared by 5 bases and J by 7 bases, with 19 bases between. The CDR3 length is 15 residues. The source material was PBMCs or T cells enriched from blood (not recorded which). The V and J genes are TRBV11-2 and TRBJ2-3; TRBD2 might be the D (6 bases). The receptor was derived from a woman aged 30 to 39 who had recovered from COVID-19. The chain's CDR3 is CASSEPRGYPNTQYF. The CDR3 DNA sequence: TGTGCCAGCAGCGAGCCTCGGGGGTACCCTAATACGCAGTATTTT.